The 6 T cell receptor beta chains reported below all come from one sample, sequenced in a study of cytomegalovirus exposure and HLA in healthy donors (TCRdb year 2017). The protocol used for the library was the immunoSEQ multiplex PCR assay. For the multiplex PCR, a mixture combining 60 forward primers for TCR Vbeta segments and 13 reverse primers for TCR Jbeta segments was used. Here the immuneACCESS table is served through TCRdb, limited to in-frame sequences with V and J called. Missing clones are a known gap in these copies; in checked studies unresolved V genes cover under half, and the rest lacks a known reason. The sample contains approximately 160,000 clones, 77% of them found a single time. The leading ten clones occupy 1.5% to 2% of the sample. Material: PBMCs. Source of these receptors: a woman aged 25 to 45 in good health and CMV-seronegative.

V is TRBV19 and J is TRBJ1-1; D is uncertain. Germline CDR1 and CDR2: LNHDA and SQIVND (reference sequence). This CDR3 has 14 residues. Trimming removed 4 bases from V and 0 bases from J, with 9 bases in between. For the CDR3, the DNA is TGTGCCAGTAGTACTCCGGGATTGAACACTGAAGCTTTCTTT. This codes for CASSTPGLNTEAFF. Variable domain in full (rest from reference TRBV19 and TRBJ1-1): DGGITQSPKYLFRKEGQNVTLSCEQNLNHDAMYWYRQDPGQGLRLIYYSQIVNDFQKGDIAEGYSVSREKKESFPLTVTSAQKNPTAFYLCASSTPGLNTEAFFGQGTRLTVV.

In nucleotides, the CDR3 is TGTGCCAGCAGTTTATCGGGGGGGGGAATGGCAGATACGCAGTATTTT. Translating it yields CASSLSGGGMADTQYF. The chain employs TRBV27 and TRBJ2-3; 7 bases align to TRBD2. The germline V gene has CDR1 MNHEY and CDR2 SMNVEV (reference sequence). J gave up 4 bases and V 0 bases, and 7 bases lay outside the gene matches. This CDR3 contains 16 residues.

CDR3 region: CASSQEASGSSYEQYF. For the CDR3, the DNA is TGTGCCAGCAGCCAAGAGGCTAGCGGGAGCTCCTACGAGCAGTACTTC. This chain connects TRBV4-2 to TRBJ2-7; 10 nucleotides line up with TRBD2. V trimming: 0 bases; J trimming: 0 bases; junction bases outside the gene matches: 2. CDR1 is LGHNA and CDR2 is YNFKEQ in the germline V gene. The length of the CDR3 is 16 residues.

The rearrangement joins TRBV7-9 to TRBJ1-3, with D hard to call. This CDR3 region has 12 residues. Germline V lookup: CDR1 SEHNR, CDR2 FQNEAQ (reference sequence). The germline V and J ends were trimmed by 8 bases and 2 bases, with 7 bases remaining between them. CDR3 in DNA: TGTGCCAGCGTCGCGGCTGGAAACACCATATATTTT. This gives the protein CASVAAGNTIYF. The full variable domain, rest sourced from reference TRBV7-9 and TRBJ1-3, is DTGVSQNPRHKITKRGQNVTFRCDPISEHNRLYWYRQTLGQGPEFLTYFQNEAQLEKSRLLSDRFSAERPKGSFSTLEIQRTEQGDSAMYLCASVAAGNTIYFGEGSWLTVV.

V gene TRBV7-9 combines with J gene TRBJ2-1; 10 bases map to TRBD2. This CDR3 contains 16 residues. With 5 bases clipped from V and 3 bases from J, the junction kept 7 bases outside the gene matches. Germline V gene sequence: CDR1 SEHNR, CDR2 FQNEAQ (reference sequence). CDR3 sequence (DNA): TGTGCCAGCAGCAGGAGCGGGAGGGCCTTCTACAATGAGCAGTTCTTC. Protein: CASSRSGRAFYNEQFF.

This rearrangement joins TRBV28 to TRBJ2-3, with 16 nucleotides matching TRBD2. The V segment lost 5 bases and the J segment 0 bases; nucleotides outside the gene matches: 8. The CDR3 length is 19 residues. Germline values: CDR1 MDHEN, CDR2 SYDVKM. The CDR3 protein is CASSEPGTSGRESTDTQYF. The DNA of the CDR3 is TGTGCCAGCAGTGAACCCGGGACTAGCGGGAGGGAAAGCACAGATACGCAGTATTTT.